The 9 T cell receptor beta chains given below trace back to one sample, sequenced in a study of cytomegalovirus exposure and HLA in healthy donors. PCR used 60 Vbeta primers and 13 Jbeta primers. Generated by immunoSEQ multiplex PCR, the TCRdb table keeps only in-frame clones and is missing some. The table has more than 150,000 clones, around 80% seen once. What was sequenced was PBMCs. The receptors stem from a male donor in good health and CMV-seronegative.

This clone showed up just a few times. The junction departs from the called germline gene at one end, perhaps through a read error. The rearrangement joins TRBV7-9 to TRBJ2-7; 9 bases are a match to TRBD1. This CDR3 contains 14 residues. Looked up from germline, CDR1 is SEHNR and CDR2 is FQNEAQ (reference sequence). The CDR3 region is CSSSSPGQGYEQYF. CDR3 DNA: TGTTCCAGCAGCTCCCCGGGACAGGGCTACGAGCAGTACTTC.

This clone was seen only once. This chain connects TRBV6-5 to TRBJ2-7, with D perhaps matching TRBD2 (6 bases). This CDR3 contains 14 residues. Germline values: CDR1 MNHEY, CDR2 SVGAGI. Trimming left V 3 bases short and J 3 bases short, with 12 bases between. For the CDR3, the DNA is TGTGCCAGCAGTTATTCCGGGAGTGTCTACGAGCAGTACTTC. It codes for CASSYSGSVYEQYF.

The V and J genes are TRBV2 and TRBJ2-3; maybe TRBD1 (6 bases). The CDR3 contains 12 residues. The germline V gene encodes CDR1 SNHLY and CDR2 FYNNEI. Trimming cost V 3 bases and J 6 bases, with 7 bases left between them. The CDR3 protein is CASSDQGDTQYF. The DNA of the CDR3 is TGTGCCAGCAGTGACCAGGGGGATACGCAGTATTTT.

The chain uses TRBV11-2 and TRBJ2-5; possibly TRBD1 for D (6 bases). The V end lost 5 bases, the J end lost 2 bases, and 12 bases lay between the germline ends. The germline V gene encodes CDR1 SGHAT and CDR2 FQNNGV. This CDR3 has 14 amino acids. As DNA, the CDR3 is TGTGCCAGCAGCCCCGACAGGAATCAAGAGACCCAGTACTTC. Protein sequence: CASSPDRNQETQYF.

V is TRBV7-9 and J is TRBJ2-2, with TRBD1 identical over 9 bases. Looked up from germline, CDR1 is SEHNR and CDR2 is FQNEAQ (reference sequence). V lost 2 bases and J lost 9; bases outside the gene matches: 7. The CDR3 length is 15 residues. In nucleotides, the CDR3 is TGTGCCAGCAGCTTACCGACAGGGGGGATACGGGAGCTGTTTTTT. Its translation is CASSLPTGGIRELFF.

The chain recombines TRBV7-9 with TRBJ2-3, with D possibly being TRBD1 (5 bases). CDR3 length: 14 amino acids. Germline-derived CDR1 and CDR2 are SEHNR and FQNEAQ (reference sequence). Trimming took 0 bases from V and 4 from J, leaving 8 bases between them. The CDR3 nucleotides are TGTGCCAGCAGCTTAGCGGCAGGGCCAGATACGCAGTATTTT. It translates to CASSLAAGPDTQYF. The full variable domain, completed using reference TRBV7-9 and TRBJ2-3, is DTGVSQNPRHKITKRGQNVTFRCDPISEHNRLYWYRQTLGQGPEFLTYFQNEAQLEKSRLLSDRFSAERPKGSFSTLEIQRTEQGDSAMYLCASSLAAGPDTQYFGPGTRLTVL.

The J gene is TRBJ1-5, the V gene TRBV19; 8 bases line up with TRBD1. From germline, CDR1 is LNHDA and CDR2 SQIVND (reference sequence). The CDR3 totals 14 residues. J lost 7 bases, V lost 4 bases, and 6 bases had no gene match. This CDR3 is CASSTGTGDQPQHF. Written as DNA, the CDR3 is TGTGCCAGTAGTACCGGGACAGGCGACCAGCCCCAGCATTTT.

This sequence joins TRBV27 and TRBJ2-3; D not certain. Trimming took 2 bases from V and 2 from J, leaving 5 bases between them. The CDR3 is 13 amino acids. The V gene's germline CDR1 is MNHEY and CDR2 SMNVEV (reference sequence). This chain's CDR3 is CASSLRFTDTQYF. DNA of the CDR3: TGTGCCAGCAGTTTACGGTTCACAGATACGCAGTATTTT.

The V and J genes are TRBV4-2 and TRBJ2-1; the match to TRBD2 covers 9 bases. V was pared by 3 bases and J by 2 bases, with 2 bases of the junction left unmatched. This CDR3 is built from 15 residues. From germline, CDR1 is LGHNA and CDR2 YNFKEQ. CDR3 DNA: TGTGCCAGCAGCCAGACTAGCGGTGCCTACAATGAGCAGTTCTTC. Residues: CASSQTSGAYNEQFF.